These 30 T cell receptor beta chains came from one sample sequenced in a study of T cells in narcolepsy. Data came from immunoSEQ multiplex PCR; TCRdb stores just in-frame clones and leaves some out. The sample contains tens of thousands of clones, approximately 62% of which appear only once. Sequencing was carried out using memory (CD45RA-) CD4+ T cells from blood. These TCRs come from a human donor in good health.

This clone was seen a few times. The chain uses TRBV2 and TRBJ2-2; 7 nucleotides line up with TRBD2. Germline-derived CDR1 and CDR2 are SNHLY and FYNNEI. The CDR3 is 16 amino acids. Unmatched junction bases numbered 6, after V lost 1 base and J lost 4 bases. CDR3 bases: TGTGCCAGCAGTGAAGAGGGCGGGAGTTCCACCGGGGAGCTGTTTTTT. Translated: CASSEEGGSSTGELFF.

This rearrangement joins TRBV5-1 to TRBJ2-3; 7 bases are shared with TRBD2. The germline CDR1 and CDR2 sequences are SGHRS and YFSETQ. Losses at the gene ends were 0 bases for V and 2 bases for J; bases not matched to a gene: 3. This CDR3 is built from 15 residues. The CDR3, as DNA: TGCGCCAGCAGCTTGGAAGCGGGATACACAGATACGCAGTATTTT. Protein: CASSLEAGYTDTQYF.

Only one count was recorded for this clone. The rearrangement links TRBV27 to TRBJ2-3, with 7 bases aligning to TRBD2. This CDR3 has 15 amino acids. V gave up 5 bases and J gave up 8 bases; unmatched junction bases: 13. Germline CDR1 and CDR2: MNHEY and SMNVEV (reference sequence). The CDR3 reads CASSASGGQIGTQYF. The CDR3 DNA follows: TGTGCCAGCAGTGCTAGCGGAGGGCAGATTGGTACGCAGTATTTT.

This chain connects TRBV2 to TRBJ2-5; 10 bases fit TRBD2. The CDR3 has 16 amino acids. V lost 6 bases, J lost 4 bases, and 11 bases stayed unmatched. Germline assignment: CDR1 SNHLY and CDR2 FYNNEI. DNA of the CDR3: TGTGCCAGCAGACCTATAGCGGGAGGCGGCCCAGAGACCCAGTACTTC. Protein: CASRPIAGGGPETQYF.

The rearrangement links TRBV15 to TRBJ1-4; possibly TRBD1 for D (6 bases). The CDR3 covers 15 residues. Trimming took off 0 bases at V and 6 bases at J, with 11 bases between the two ends. CDR1 is LNHNV, CDR2 YYDKDF, per germline (reference sequence). CDR3 DNA: TGTGCCACCAGCAGAGATCCTGGGGGCGATGAAAAACTGTTTTTT. It is translated as CATSRDPGGDEKLFF.

The J gene is TRBJ2-1, the V gene TRBV21-1; the table calls TRBD2, which could not be checked here. TRBV21-1 is designated a pseudogene. This CDR3 spans 15 amino acids. CDR3 in amino acids: CASSKLYLVGNEQFF. As DNA, the CDR3 is TGTGCCAGCAGCAAATTGTACCTAGTGGGCAATGAGCAGTTCTTC.

The chain links TRBV2 to TRBJ1-5; 7 nucleotides align to TRBD1. The germline CDR1 and CDR2 sequences are SNHLY and FYNNEI. The CDR3 sequence is 16 residues long. Germline trimming cut 1 base from V and 1 base from J; bases unmatched to any gene: 4. The CDR3 DNA sequence: TGTGCCAGCAGTGAAGTCCCAGGGGGAAGCAATCAGCCCCAGCATTTT. The encoded protein is CASSEVPGGSNQPQHF.

The rearrangement uses TRBV6-5 and TRBJ1-5, with no clear D. Germline assignment: CDR1 MNHEY and CDR2 SVGAGI. The CDR3 sequence is 16 residues long. The V end was cut by 4 bases, the J end by 3 bases, with 16 bases between. The CDR3: CASSSGRQPSNQPQHF. The CDR3 region has the DNA TGTGCCAGCAGTTCGGGCAGGCAGCCTTCCAATCAGCCCCAGCATTTT.

This clone was counted a few times. The CDR3 nucleotides read TGTGCCAGCAGCTTAGCTGGAACAGGGGGGTACAATGAGCAGTTCTTC. Translated, it gives CASSLAGTGGYNEQFF. The rearrangement links TRBV7-8 to TRBJ2-1, with TRBD1 matching over 8 bases. The trim removed 0 bases at V and 4 bases at J, leaving 5 bases unmatched. The CDR3 loop spans 16 amino acids. Germline CDR1 and CDR2: SGHVS and FQNEAQ.

The rearrangement joins TRBV5-6 to TRBJ2-7; D possibly uses TRBD1 or TRBD2 (6 bases each). The V and J ends lost 0 bases and 3 bases respectively, with 13 bases between them. The length of the CDR3 is 15 residues. Germline V CDR1 and CDR2: SGHDT, YYEEEE. The CDR3 coding sequence is TGTGCCAGCAGCTTGGCCGGGGGCCAGGGCTACGAGCAGTACTTC. Protein product: CASSLAGGQGYEQYF. Combining the CDR3 with reference TRBV5-6 and TRBJ2-7 gives the whole variable domain DAGVTQSPTHLIKTRGQQVTLRCSPKSGHDTVSWYQQALGQGPQFIFQYYEEEERQRGNFPDRFSGHQFPNYSSELNVNALLLGDSALYLCASSLAGGQGYEQYFGPGTRLTVT.

This chain connects TRBV28 to TRBJ2-7; no firm D call. Germline assignment: CDR1 MDHEN and CDR2 SYDVKM. Between the trimmed V and J ends, which lost 2 bases and 4 bases, there was a span of 12 bases. The CDR3 contains 14 residues. The CDR3 nucleotides are TGTGCCAGCAGTTTAGGTAGCCCTGGGTACGAGCAGTACTTC. It translates to CASSLGSPGYEQYF.

The chain links TRBV6-1 to TRBJ2-2, with TRBD2 as a possible D gene (5 bases). Germline lookup yields CDR1 MNHNS and CDR2 SASEGT. CDR3 length: 15 residues. V was pared by 6 bases and J by 8 bases, with 19 bases between. Here the CDR3 reads CASSPGIGVSGELFF. In DNA form, the CDR3 reads TGTGCCAGCAGCCCCGGGATCGGAGTCTCGGGGGAGCTGTTTTTT.

This clone was detected only once. This chain links TRBV28 with TRBJ1-2; D possibly corresponds to TRBD1 (5 bases). V was trimmed by 1 base and J by 6 bases, leaving 18 bases between them. This CDR3 has 16 residues. Germline V gene sequence: CDR1 MDHEN, CDR2 SYDVKM. The CDR3 DNA is TGTGCCAGCAGTTTATACTCCCAGGGAGTGGCGCATGGCTACACCTTC. It codes for CASSLYSQGVAHGYTF.

This chain uses TRBV14 with TRBJ2-3; D is unresolved. CDR3 length equals 16 residues. V lost 1 base, J lost 2 bases, and 13 bases lay in between. CDR1 is SGHDN, CDR2 FVKESK, per germline. Written as DNA, the CDR3 is TGTGCCAGCAGCCAAGGGATCCGTGAGACCACAGATACGCAGTATTTT. Translation: CASSQGIRETTDTQYF.

This sequence joins TRBV4-1 and TRBJ1-3; no clear D gene. The germline V and J ends were trimmed by 1 base and 1 base, with 14 bases remaining between them. CDR1 is MGHRA and CDR2 is YSYEKL in the germline V gene. The CDR3 has 17 residues. The CDR3 bases are TGCGCCAGCAGCCAAGGTCGTCGACTGACTTCTGGAAACACCATATATTTT. Encoded protein: CASSQGRRLTSGNTIYF.

This clone qualifies as medium-sized. The chain is built from TRBV6-5 and TRBJ1-5; D is unclear. The V end lost 0 bases, the J end lost 5 bases, and 5 bases lay between the germline ends. The CDR3 totals 13 residues. Per germline, CDR1 MNHEY and CDR2 SVGAGI. CDR3 sequence (DNA): TGTGCCAGCAGTTACTCCCCAGATCAGCCCCAGCATTTT. This sequence encodes CASSYSPDQPQHF.

This clone was observed a single time. The chain employs TRBV28 and TRBJ1-5; weak D call: TRBD1 (5 bases). Germline loops: CDR1 MDHEN, CDR2 SYDVKM. The CDR3 covers 14 residues. V was shortened by 2 bases and J by 11 bases, with 16 bases between the two germline ends. The CDR3 nucleotides are TGTGCCAGCAGTTTAGGGGCTACGGGTCTGGCCCAGCATTTT. Protein sequence: CASSLGATGLAQHF.

J is TRBJ1-2 and V is TRBV9; D is perhaps TRBD1 (5 bases). The CDR3 is 17 residues long. CDR1 is SGDLS and CDR2 is YYNGEE in the germline V gene. Deletions cut 4 bases from V and 2 bases from J, with 21 bases between. CDR3 region: CASSPQTVWGGNYGYTF. The CDR3 DNA follows: TGTGCCAGCAGCCCCCAGACAGTTTGGGGGGGGAACTATGGCTACACCTTC.

The chain carries TRBV5-6 and TRBJ2-5, with 16 bases aligning to TRBD2. This CDR3 is 17 amino acids long. With V trimmed by 1 base and J by 4 bases, 4 bases remained unmatched. Germline V gene sequence: CDR1 SGHDT, CDR2 YYEEEE. CDR3 amino acids: CASSLRGTSGRAETQYF. For the CDR3, the DNA is TGTGCCAGCAGCTTGAGAGGGACTAGCGGGAGGGCAGAGACCCAGTACTTC. Full variable domain (remainder filled in from reference TRBV5-6 and TRBJ2-5): DAGVTQSPTHLIKTRGQQVTLRCSPKSGHDTVSWYQQALGQGPQFIFQYYEEEERQRGNFPDRFSGHQFPNYSSELNVNALLLGDSALYLCASSLRGTSGRAETQYFGPGTRLLVL.

The chain has TRBV7-8 and TRBJ2-5; 9 bases match TRBD1. The CDR3 is 14 residues long. V shed 5 bases and J 7 bases; nucleotides not matched to a gene: 8. Germline V CDR1 and CDR2: SGHVS, FQNEAQ. In nucleotides, the CDR3 is TGTGCCAGCAGCATTGGACAGGGGCCGGGGACCCAGTACTTC. This gives the protein CASSIGQGPGTQYF.

V and J are TRBV12-2 and TRBJ1-5; the table assigns TRBD1, which was not confirmed against the DNA. TRBV12-2 is given as a pseudogene. This CDR3 has 18 amino acids. CDR3 nucleotide sequence: TGTGCAAGTCGCTTAAGGGGATACAGGTTCAGTAGCAATCAGCCCCAGCATTTT. It encodes CASRLRGYRFSSNQPQHF.

CDR3 amino acids: CASSFTGRGETQYF. The CDR3 DNA is TGCGCCAGCAGCTTCACAGGGAGGGGAGAGACCCAGTACTTC. The J gene is TRBJ2-5, the V gene TRBV5-1; D might be TRBD2 (7 bases). The V and J ends lost 2 bases and 4 bases respectively, with 12 bases between them. Germline V gives CDR1 SGHRS, CDR2 YFSETQ. This CDR3 is 14 amino acids long.

This clone occurred a few times. The rearrangement links TRBV9 to TRBJ1-3; D call uncertain. The CDR3 loop spans 15 amino acids. The V gene lost 4 bases and the J gene lost 0 bases, with 11 bases spanning the gap. The germline V gene encodes CDR1 SGDLS and CDR2 YYNGEE. CDR3 nucleotides: TGTGCCAGCAGCCCCCGCACGGCCTCTGGAAACACCATATATTTT. It encodes CASSPRTASGNTIYF.

The rearrangement joins TRBV5-6 to TRBJ2-6; 9 nucleotides match TRBD1. This CDR3 has 17 amino acids. The V gene end was trimmed by 4 bases and the J gene end by 0 bases; junction bases not matched to a gene: 5. Germline V CDR1 and CDR2: SGHDT, YYEEEE. DNA of the CDR3: TGTGCCAGCAGCACGGACAGGGGATACTCTGGGGCCAACGTCCTGACTTTC. This encodes CASSTDRGYSGANVLTF. The entire variable domain, with the rest obtained from reference TRBV5-6 and TRBJ2-6, is as follows: DAGVTQSPTHLIKTRGQQVTLRCSPKSGHDTVSWYQQALGQGPQFIFQYYEEEERQRGNFPDRFSGHQFPNYSSELNVNALLLGDSALYLCASSTDRGYSGANVLTFGAGSRLTVL.

The rearrangement joins TRBV5-5 to TRBJ2-3; D unresolved. Germline CDR1 is SGHKS and CDR2 is YYEKEE (reference sequence). This CDR3 has 15 residues. Trimming cost V 0 bases and J 0 bases, with 8 bases left between them. CDR3 sequence (DNA): TGTGCCAGCAGCTTGGAGTGGGCTAGCACAGATACGCAGTATTTT. The encoded protein is CASSLEWASTDTQYF.

This chain joins TRBV5-1 and TRBJ2-3; D perhaps matches TRBD2 (6 bases). This CDR3 region has 14 residues. Germline V CDR1 and CDR2: SGHRS, YFSETQ. V shed 0 bases and J shed 2 bases, with 7 bases lying between them. CDR3 sequence: CASSLERVTDTQYF. The CDR3 region has the DNA TGCGCCAGCAGCTTGGAGCGGGTCACAGATACGCAGTATTTT.

V is TRBV7-6 and J is TRBJ2-7; the D is unclear. Germline values: CDR1 SGHVS, CDR2 FNYEAQ. The length of the CDR3 is 14 residues. Trimming took 5 bases from V and 1 from J, leaving 12 bases between them. The CDR3 coding sequence is TGTGCCAGCAGCCTCGAGGTACAGTCCTACGAGCAGTACTTC. Protein product: CASSLEVQSYEQYF.

This sequence joins TRBV27 and TRBJ2-5, with 11 bases that match TRBD2. Germline CDR1 and CDR2: MNHEY and SMNVEV (reference sequence). V shed 5 bases and J 5 bases; nucleotides not matched to a gene: 7. This CDR3 is 15 amino acids long. CDR3 in amino acids: CASSVLAGARETQYF. The CDR3 nucleotides are TGTGCCAGCAGTGTACTAGCGGGAGCCCGGGAGACCCAGTACTTC.

This chain links TRBV9 with TRBJ2-2, with D possibly matching TRBD2 (5 bases). The V gene's germline CDR1 is SGDLS and CDR2 YYNGEE. The CDR3 runs to 19 residues. V dropped 0 bases and J dropped 3 bases, with 21 bases sitting between them. CDR3 DNA: TGTGCCAGCAGCGTAGGAAGCAGCGGAGGACCGTCGGACACCGGGGAGCTGTTTTTT. This codes for CASSVGSSGGPSDTGELFF.

This chain connects TRBV28 to TRBJ1-5; 7 positions agree with TRBD1. Germline CDR1 and CDR2: MDHEN and SYDVKM. Losses at the gene ends were 8 bases for V and 6 bases for J; bases not matched to a gene: 10. The CDR3 is 14 amino acids. In DNA form, the CDR3 reads TGTGCCAGCGAACCGACAGGGATGATTCAGCCCCAGCATTTT. Translated, it gives CASEPTGMIQPQHF.